One and the same sample provided the 7 T cell receptor beta chains below, sequenced in a study of CD8 T cells in ankylosing spondylitis. Study-level points and caveats: It appeared that ankylosing spondylitis blood was characterized by a TCR beta motif of several highly homologous variants.

Their antigens are not known. MiXCR was run by TCRdb on the 5' RACE reads, yielding one entry per CDR3 protein. The sample lists 700,000 to 1,000,000 distinct CDR3 sequences, around 11% seen once, with less than 0.65% in the top ten. The sequenced sample consisted of blood, either unsorted or a sorted T cell fraction (not recorded which). These receptor sequences come from a male donor with ankylosing spondylitis.

This clonotype was counted a few times. V usage is TRBV7-2 and J usage is TRBJ2-1, with D tentatively TRBD1 or TRBD2 (6 bases each). This CDR3 is 13 amino acids long. Trimming removed 5 bases from V and 9 bases from J, with 14 bases in between. Germline CDR1 SGHTA, CDR2 FQGNSA. CDR3 sequence: CASSQRRGLEQFF. The CDR3 nucleotides read TGTGCCAGCAGCCAAAGACGGGGGCTTGAGCAGTTCTTC.

The chain carries TRBV7-9 and TRBJ2-3; maybe TRBD1 (6 bases). The ends were cut back, 2 bases at V and 3 bases at J, with 9 bases in the middle. CDR3 size: 14 residues. The germline V gene has CDR1 SEHNR and CDR2 FQNEAQ (reference sequence). The CDR3 sequence is CASSLQGQTDTQYF. The CDR3 DNA reads TGTGCCAGCAGCTTACAAGGACAGACAGATACGCAGTATTTT.

This clonotype was observed a handful of times. The rearrangement joins TRBV6-1 to TRBJ2-2; 7 bases fit TRBD2. Germline-derived CDR1 and CDR2 are MNHNS and SASEGT. Trimming took 6 bases from V and 0 from J; bases not matched to a gene: 10. The CDR3 totals 17 residues. The CDR3 bases are TGTGCCAGCAGGCCTCGGGGAGGGACGGCGAACACCGGGGAGCTGTTTTTT. This gives the protein CASRPRGGTANTGELFF.

The chain couples TRBV4-2 to TRBJ2-1; 8 bases line up with TRBD2. Per the germline V gene, CDR1 is LGHNA and CDR2 is YNFKEQ. The CDR3 totals 15 residues. The junction had 9 bases not matched to a gene; V was cut back by 7 bases and J by 4 bases. This CDR3 reads CASTSGGERYNEQFF. The DNA of the CDR3 is TGTGCCAGCACCTCCGGGGGGGAAAGATACAATGAGCAGTTCTTC.

This clonotype appeared many times. The chain joins TRBV6-2 or TRBV6-3 to TRBJ2-1; 7 nucleotides match TRBD1. The V gene's germline CDR1 is MNHEY and CDR2 SVGEGT. J lost 0 bases, V lost 10 bases, and 6 bases had no gene match. CDR3 length equals 14 residues. DNA of the CDR3: TGTGCCACCAGGGGGTCTAGCTCCTACAATGAGCAGTTCTTC. As protein: CATRGSSSYNEQFF.

The chain links TRBV5-5 to TRBJ2-1; 10 bases fit TRBD2. The CDR3 contains 15 residues. The trim removed 4 bases at V and 2 bases at J, leaving 3 bases unmatched. In germline, CDR1 is SGHKS, CDR2 YYEKEE (reference sequence). The CDR3 reads CASSQRGGAYNEQFF. CDR3 bases: TGTGCCAGCAGCCAGCGGGGGGGGGCCTACAATGAGCAGTTCTTC.

The genes are TRBV30 and TRBJ1-4, with D maybe TRBD1 (5 bases). The CDR3 is 12 residues long. Trimming took off 5 bases at V and 8 bases at J, with 12 bases between the two ends. Germline values: CDR1 GTSNPN, CDR2 SVGIG (reference sequence). The CDR3 DNA is TGTGCCTGGGAACAGGCCCACGAAAAACTGTTTTTT. Its protein product is CAWEQAHEKLFF.